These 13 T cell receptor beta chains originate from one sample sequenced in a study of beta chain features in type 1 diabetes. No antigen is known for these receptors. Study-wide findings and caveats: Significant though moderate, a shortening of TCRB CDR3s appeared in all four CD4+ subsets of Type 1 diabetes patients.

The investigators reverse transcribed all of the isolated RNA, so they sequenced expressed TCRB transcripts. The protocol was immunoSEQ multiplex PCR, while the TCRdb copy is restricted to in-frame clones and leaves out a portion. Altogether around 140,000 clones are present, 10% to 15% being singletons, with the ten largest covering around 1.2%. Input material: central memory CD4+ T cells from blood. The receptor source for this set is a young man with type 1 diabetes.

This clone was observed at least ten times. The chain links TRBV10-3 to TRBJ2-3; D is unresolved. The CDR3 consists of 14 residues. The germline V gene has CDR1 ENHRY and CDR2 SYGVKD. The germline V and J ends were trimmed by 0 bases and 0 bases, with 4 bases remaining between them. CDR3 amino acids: CAISESRSTDTQYF. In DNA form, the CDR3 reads TGTGCCATCAGTGAGTCACGGAGCACAGATACGCAGTATTTT.

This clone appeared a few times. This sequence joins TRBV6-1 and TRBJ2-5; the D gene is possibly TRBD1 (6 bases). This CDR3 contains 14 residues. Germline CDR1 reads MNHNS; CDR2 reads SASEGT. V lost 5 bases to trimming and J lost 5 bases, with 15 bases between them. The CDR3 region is CASSNTGLGETQYF. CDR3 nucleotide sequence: TGTGCCAGCAGTAATACAGGGCTCGGGGAGACCCAGTACTTC.

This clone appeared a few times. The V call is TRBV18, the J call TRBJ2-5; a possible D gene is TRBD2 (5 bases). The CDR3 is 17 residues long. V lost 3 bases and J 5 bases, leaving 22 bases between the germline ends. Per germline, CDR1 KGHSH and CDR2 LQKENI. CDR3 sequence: CASSPQRQDSARETQYF. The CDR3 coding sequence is TGTGCCAGCTCACCGCAACGGCAGGACTCTGCGCGCGAGACCCAGTACTTC.

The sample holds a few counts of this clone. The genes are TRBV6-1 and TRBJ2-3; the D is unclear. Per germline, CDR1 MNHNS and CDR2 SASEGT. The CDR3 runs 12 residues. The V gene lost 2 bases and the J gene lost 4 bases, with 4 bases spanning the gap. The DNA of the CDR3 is TGTGCCAGCAGTGAATGGCCAGATACGCAGTATTTT. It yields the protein CASSEWPDTQYF.

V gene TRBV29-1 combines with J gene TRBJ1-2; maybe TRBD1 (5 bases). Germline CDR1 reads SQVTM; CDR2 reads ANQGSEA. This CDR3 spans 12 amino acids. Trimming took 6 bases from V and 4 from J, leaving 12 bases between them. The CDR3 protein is CSVLHGAYGYTF. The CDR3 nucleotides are TGCAGCGTCCTTCACGGGGCCTATGGCTACACCTTC.

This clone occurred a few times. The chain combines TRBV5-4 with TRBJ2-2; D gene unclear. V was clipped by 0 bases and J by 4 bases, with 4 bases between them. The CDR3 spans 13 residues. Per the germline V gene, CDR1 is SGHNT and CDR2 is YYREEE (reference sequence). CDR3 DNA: TGTGCCAGCAGCTTGGAAGGCACCGGGGAGCTGTTTTTT. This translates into CASSLEGTGELFF.

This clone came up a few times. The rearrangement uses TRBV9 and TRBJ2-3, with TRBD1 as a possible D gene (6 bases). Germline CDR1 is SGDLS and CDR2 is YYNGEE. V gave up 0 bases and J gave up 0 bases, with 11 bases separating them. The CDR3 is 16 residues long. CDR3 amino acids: CASSVGVGTSTDTQYF. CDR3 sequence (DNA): TGTGCCAGCAGCGTAGGGGTTGGGACAAGCACAGATACGCAGTATTTT.

CDR3 sequence: CATRGTPYSPLHF. The CDR3 nucleotides are TGTGCCACCCGGGGGACTCCATATTCACCCCTCCACTTT. The chain carries TRBV6-1 and TRBJ1-6; D might be TRBD1 (5 bases). V was shortened by 10 bases and J by 8 bases, with 15 bases between the two germline ends. The CDR3 is 13 residues long. Germline V gene sequence: CDR1 MNHNS, CDR2 SASEGT.

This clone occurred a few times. The CDR3, as DNA: TGTGCCAGCAGCGGGACCTGGAGTGCAGATACGCAGTATTTT. Protein: CASSGTWSADTQYF. J is TRBJ2-3 and V is TRBV7-8; D might be TRBD1 or TRBD2, each matching 5 bases. The CDR3 covers 14 residues. Germline V lookup: CDR1 SGHVS, CDR2 FQNEAQ. Trimming stripped 5 bases from V and 4 bases from J, with 13 bases between.

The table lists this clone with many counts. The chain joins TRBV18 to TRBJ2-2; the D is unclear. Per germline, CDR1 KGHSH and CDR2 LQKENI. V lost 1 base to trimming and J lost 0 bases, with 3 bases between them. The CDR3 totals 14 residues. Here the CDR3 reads CASSPQANTGELFF. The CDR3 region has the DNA TGTGCCAGCTCACCACAGGCGAACACCGGGGAGCTGTTTTTT.

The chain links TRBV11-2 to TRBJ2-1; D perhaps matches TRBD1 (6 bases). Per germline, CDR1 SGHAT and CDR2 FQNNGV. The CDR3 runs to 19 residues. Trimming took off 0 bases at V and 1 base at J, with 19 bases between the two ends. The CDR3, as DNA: TGTGCCAGCAGCTTAGATAGGCGCGGAACAGGGCGGTCCTACAATGAGCAGTTCTTC. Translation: CASSLDRRGTGRSYNEQFF.

The CDR3 coding sequence is TGTGCCAGCAGTGCGGACAGCAATCAGCCCCAGCATTTT. It codes for CASSADSNQPQHF. The chain uses TRBV2 and TRBJ1-5; no clear D gene. CDR1 is SNHLY and CDR2 is FYNNEI in the germline V gene. Trimming cost V 4 bases and J 1 base, with 5 bases left between them. The CDR3 runs to 13 residues.

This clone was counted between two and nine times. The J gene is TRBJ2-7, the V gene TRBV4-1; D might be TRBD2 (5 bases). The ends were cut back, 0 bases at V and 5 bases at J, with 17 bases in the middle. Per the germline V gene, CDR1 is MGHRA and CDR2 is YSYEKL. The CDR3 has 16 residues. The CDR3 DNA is TGCGCCAGCAGCCAAGATCCCTCAGCCAGCGGCCACGAGCAGTACTTC. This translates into CASSQDPSASGHEQYF.